One sample yielded the 15 T cell receptor beta chains listed below, sequenced in a study of Ad26.COV2.S vaccination and SARS-CoV-2 variants. Repertoires were generated with immunoSEQ multiplex PCR, while TCRdb's copy carries only in-frame clones and drops some. The sample yields 75,000 to 100,000 clones, 82% seen once. The sequenced sample was peripheral blood, obtained after recovery from COVID-19. Source of these receptors: a human donor who had recovered from COVID-19.

The rearrangement joins TRBV28 to TRBJ2-1, with 7 bases fitting TRBD2. The CDR3 spans 16 residues. V dropped 4 bases and J dropped 3; count of bases not matched to a gene: 9. The germline gives CDR1 MDHEN, CDR2 SYDVKM. The CDR3: CASSSPRERDYNEQFF. CDR3 in DNA: TGTGCCAGCAGTTCCCCGCGGGAGCGGGACTACAATGAGCAGTTCTTC.

The chain uses TRBV27 and TRBJ2-1; the match to TRBD2 covers 8 bases. V lost 1 base, J lost 9 bases, and 14 bases stayed unmatched. The CDR3 totals 17 residues. The germline gives CDR1 MNHEY, CDR2 SMNVEV (reference sequence). The CDR3 bases are TGTGCCAGCAGTTTATTTTCCGGGTTGAGCGGGAGATCTGAGCAGTTCTTC. It is translated as CASSLFSGLSGRSEQFF.

V and J are TRBV11-2 and TRBJ1-2; D uncertain. This CDR3 has 12 amino acids. Germline loops: CDR1 SGHAT, CDR2 FQNNGV. V lost 10 bases and J lost 6, with 15 bases in between. The CDR3: CATFDGVDGYTF. In DNA, the CDR3 is TGTGCCACCTTCGATGGAGTGGATGGCTACACCTTC.

V gene TRBV27 combines with J gene TRBJ1-2; 8 bases map to TRBD1. The germline V gene has CDR1 MNHEY and CDR2 SMNVEV (reference sequence). This CDR3 is 12 amino acids long. V lost 5 bases and J lost 4; bases outside the gene matches: 0. CDR3 bases: TGTGCCAGCAGTACAGGGGGCTATGGCTACACCTTC. It translates to CASSTGGYGYTF.

The chain links TRBV11-1 to TRBJ2-5; D is unresolved. The CDR3 contains 13 residues. The V gene's germline CDR1 is SGHAT and CDR2 FQDESV (reference sequence). The V end was cut by 3 bases, the J end by 3 bases, with 8 bases between. Here the CDR3 DNA reads TGTGCCAGCAGCTTTGTTGGGGAAGAGACCCAGTACTTC. It translates to CASSFVGEETQYF.

CDR3 coding DNA: TGTGCCAGCTCACCAGTCTCCCCGGGACAGGGGTCCCTTAACTATGGCTACACCTTC. Its translation is CASSPVSPGQGSLNYGYTF. The rearrangement uses TRBV18 and TRBJ1-2; 10 nucleotides align to TRBD1. This CDR3 has 19 amino acids. V trimming: 2 bases; J trimming: 1 base; junction bases outside the gene matches: 13. Germline V CDR1 and CDR2: KGHSH, LQKENI.

The rearrangement joins TRBV15 to TRBJ1-2; the match to TRBD1 covers 10 bases. CDR3 size: 14 residues. J gave up 4 bases and V 6 bases, and 5 bases lay outside the gene matches. The germline V gene has CDR1 LNHNV and CDR2 YYDKDF (reference sequence). CDR3 nucleotide sequence: TGTGCCACCAGTGACAGGGGGCTGGTCTATGGCTACACCTTC. It yields the protein CATSDRGLVYGYTF.

The chain has TRBV4-3 and TRBJ1-1, with D hard to call. Germline values: CDR1 LGHNA, CDR2 YSLEER. This CDR3 is 14 amino acids long. The V end lost 2 bases, the J end lost 1 base, and 8 bases lay between the germline ends. The CDR3 protein is CASSQSFRNTEAFF. The CDR3 DNA is TGCGCCAGCAGCCAATCTTTCAGGAACACTGAAGCTTTCTTT.

This clone was counted a few times. The V gene is TRBV7-2, the J gene TRBJ1-4; perhaps TRBD1 as D (5 bases). Trimming stripped 3 bases from V and 8 bases from J, with 10 bases between. CDR1 and CDR2 (germline): SGHTA, FQGNSA. The length of the CDR3 is 13 residues. CDR3 loop: CASSFRAGEKLFF. In nucleotides, the CDR3 is TGTGCCAGCAGCTTCAGGGCGGGGGAAAAACTGTTTTTT. The full variable domain, completed using reference TRBV7-2 and TRBJ1-4, is GAGVSQSPSNKVTEKGKDVELRCDPISGHTALYWYRQSLGQGLEFLIYFQGNSAPDKSGLPSDRFSAERTGGSVSTLTIQRTQQEDSAVYLCASSFRAGEKLFFGSGTQLSVL.

This chain uses TRBV5-1 with TRBJ2-7, with D unresolved. This CDR3 region has 14 residues. Germline lookup yields CDR1 SGHRS and CDR2 YFSETQ. Deletions cut 0 bases from V and 0 bases from J, with 7 bases between. CDR3 DNA sequence: TGCGCCAGCAGCTTGGAGAGGAGCTCCTACGAGCAGTACTTC. This translates into CASSLERSSYEQYF.

This chain links TRBV10-3 with TRBJ2-3; unclear D gene. This CDR3 comprises 12 residues. Germline CDR1 reads ENHRY; CDR2 reads SYGVKD. The V gene lost 7 bases and the J gene lost 2 bases, with 7 bases spanning the gap. CDR3 in DNA: TGTGCCATCAAGGAACCCACAGATACGCAGTATTTT. Its translation is CAIKEPTDTQYF.

The chain has TRBV29-1 and TRBJ1-1; no definite D call. V shed 4 bases and J shed 2 bases, with 11 bases lying between them. The CDR3 runs to 13 residues. Germline assignment: CDR1 SQVTM and CDR2 ANQGSEA. DNA for the CDR3: TGCAGCGTTGCCGGAGGGTTCAACACTGAAGCTTTCTTT. Residues: CSVAGGFNTEAFF.

The chain employs TRBV28 and TRBJ2-5; D not resolved. With 0 bases removed from V and 5 bases from J, the gap between germline ends came to 7 bases. This CDR3 is built from 13 residues. CDR1 and CDR2 from the germline V gene are MDHEN and SYDVKM. The chain's CDR3 is CASSLWPGETQYF. DNA for the CDR3: TGTGCCAGCAGTTTATGGCCCGGGGAGACCCAGTACTTC.

CDR3 region: CASSLTGSVDGELFF. The CDR3 DNA reads TGCGCCAGCAGCTTGACCGGGAGTGTGGACGGGGAGCTGTTTTTT. The J gene is TRBJ2-2, the V gene TRBV5-1, with D tentatively TRBD2 (6 bases). The CDR3 loop spans 15 amino acids. Trimming took 1 base from V and 7 from J, leaving 14 bases between them. In germline, CDR1 is SGHRS, CDR2 YFSETQ.

This chain joins TRBV20-1 and TRBJ2-7; 14 nucleotides line up with TRBD2. CDR1 and CDR2 (germline): DFQATT, SNEGSKA (reference sequence). The J segment lost 5 bases and the V segment lost 3 bases, leaving 3 bases of the junction unmatched. This CDR3 is built from 14 residues. CDR3 DNA sequence: TGCAGTGCTAGTGGGACTAGCGGGAGAAACGAGCAGTACTTC. Translated, it gives CSASGTSGRNEQYF.